The 21 T cell receptor beta chains presented below share a single source sample, sequenced in a study of CD8 T cells in Susac syndrome. Reverse transcription of about 0.45 to 1 ug RNA was performed with random hexamers. MiXCR, applied by TCRdb to the immunoSEQ multiplex PCR reads, yields one record per CDR3 protein. The profile covers about 80,000 distinct CDR3 sequences, with approximately 94% appearing a single time and 0.26% taken by the ten largest. Specimen: CD8+ T cells from PBMCs. The receptors originated from a human donor in good health.

V is TRBV27 and J is TRBJ2-5, with 11 positions matching TRBD2. Germline lookup yields CDR1 MNHEY and CDR2 SMNVEV (reference sequence). J was trimmed by 3 bases and V by 6 bases; bases with no gene match: 12. This CDR3 has 17 amino acids. The CDR3 spells CASRTLPGTSGEETQYF. CDR3 coding DNA: TGTGCCAGCAGAACACTACCCGGGACTAGCGGTGAAGAGACCCAGTACTTC.

The chain joins TRBV20-1 to TRBJ2-4, with 7 bases that match TRBD1. The V gene end was trimmed by 5 bases and the J gene end by 3 bases; junction bases not matched to a gene: 4. CDR3 size: 13 residues. CDR1 is DFQATT, CDR2 SNEGSKA, per germline (reference sequence). The DNA for the CDR3 is TGCAGTGCTTTAGACAGGGTCAAAAACATTCAGTACTTC. Translated: CSALDRVKNIQYF.

This chain connects TRBV7-9 to TRBJ2-7, with D perhaps TRBD2 (6 bases). Deletions cut 5 bases from V and 4 bases from J, with 24 bases between. In germline, CDR1 is SEHNR, CDR2 FQNEAQ (reference sequence). This CDR3 comprises 17 residues. CDR3 bases: TGTGCCAGCAGCCATGCCCCGGGACTTCCCGACCCTTACGAGCAGTACTTC. Protein: CASSHAPGLPDPYEQYF.

V and J are TRBV5-1 and TRBJ2-3; 8 bases are shared with TRBD1. Germline CDR1 reads SGHRS; CDR2 reads YFSETQ. Losses at the gene ends were 4 bases for V and 6 bases for J; bases not matched to a gene: 7. The CDR3 is 14 amino acids. In DNA form, the CDR3 reads TGCGCCAGCAGCAACGGACAGGGACCCGATACGCAGTATTTT. Protein product: CASSNGQGPDTQYF.

The chain joins TRBV12-3 or TRBV12-4 to TRBJ1-1; no clear D. The CDR3 is made up of 16 amino acids. V lost 3 bases, J lost 0 bases, and 14 bases lay in between. The DNA of the CDR3 is TGTGCCAGCAGTTTCCCCCCCTATGGAATGAACACTGAAGCTTTCTTT. It yields the protein CASSFPPYGMNTEAFF.

The genes are TRBV4-1 and TRBJ2-1, with unresolved D. V lost 0 bases and J lost 4, with 16 bases in between. This CDR3 is 17 amino acids long. From germline, CDR1 is MGHRA and CDR2 YSYEKL. In DNA form, the CDR3 reads TGCGCCAGCAGCCAAGATCCCCCTCAACTGGGATACAATGAGCAGTTCTTC. Translation: CASSQDPPQLGYNEQFF.

In this sample, this clonotype turned up once. V usage is TRBV21-1 and J usage is TRBJ2-1; the table calls TRBD1, which could not be checked here. TRBV21-1 is shown as a pseudogene. This CDR3 has 18 residues. CDR3 residues: CASSNSAKRDRGDNEQFF. The CDR3 DNA reads TGTGCCAGCAGCAACTCGGCGAAGAGGGACAGGGGTGACAATGAGCAGTTCTTC.

The rearrangement uses TRBV5-1 and TRBJ2-1; D is possibly TRBD1 or TRBD2 (5 bases each). The V and J ends lost 1 base and 6 bases respectively, with 14 bases between them. Germline CDR1 SGHRS, CDR2 YFSETQ. CDR3 length: 15 residues. The CDR3 here is CASSLRQGALNEQFF. The CDR3 nucleotides are TGCGCCAGCAGCTTGCGCCAGGGAGCCCTCAATGAGCAGTTCTTC.

The genes are TRBV6-5 and TRBJ1-1; no reliable D call. The CDR3 has 15 amino acids. V shed 2 bases and J shed 1 base, with 11 bases lying between them. The V gene's germline CDR1 is MNHEY and CDR2 SVGAGI. CDR3 sequence: CASSYDSGANTEAFF. The CDR3 nucleotides read TGTGCCAGCAGTTACGATAGCGGTGCGAACACTGAAGCTTTCTTT.

This rearrangement joins TRBV5-6 to TRBJ2-7; no definite D call. Germline V gene lookup returns CDR1 SGHDT and CDR2 YYEEEE. The CDR3 is 12 residues long. The V end was cut by 3 bases, the J end by 2 bases, with 6 bases between. The CDR3 sequence is CASSSLTYEQYF. As DNA, the CDR3 is TGTGCCAGCAGCTCGCTTACCTACGAGCAGTACTTC. The variable domain in full, completed from reference TRBV5-6 and TRBJ2-7, reads DAGVTQSPTHLIKTRGQQVTLRCSPKSGHDTVSWYQQALGQGPQFIFQYYEEEERQRGNFPDRFSGHQFPNYSSELNVNALLLGDSALYLCASSSLTYEQYFGPGTRLTVT.

Only one count was recorded for this clonotype. The chain has TRBV18 and TRBJ2-1, with D possibly being TRBD1 or TRBD2 (5 bases each). CDR3 length equals 16 residues. Germline CDR1 KGHSH, CDR2 LQKENI. Trimming removed 3 bases at V and 7 bases at J, with 19 bases between. The CDR3 sequence: CASSPSGTVVPNEQFF. In DNA form, the CDR3 reads TGTGCCAGCTCACCCTCTGGGACCGTCGTACCGAATGAGCAGTTCTTC.

The J gene is TRBJ1-2, the V gene TRBV20-1; 7 bases map to TRBD1. Trimming at V came to 7 bases and at J to 3 bases, leaving 11 bases not matched to a gene. The CDR3 covers 14 residues. Germline assignment: CDR1 DFQATT and CDR2 SNEGSKA (reference sequence). CDR3 protein: CSGTGPGRDYGYTF. In DNA form, the CDR3 reads TGCAGTGGGACAGGCCCAGGGAGGGACTATGGCTACACCTTC.

The J gene is TRBJ2-5, the V gene TRBV4-3, with a weak D call TRBD2 (5 bases). CDR1 LGHNA and CDR2 YSLEER come from the germline V gene. Trimming left V 0 bases short and J 4 bases short, with 12 bases between. The CDR3 length is 15 residues. The CDR3 loop reads CASSQDRVSAETQYF. CDR3 bases: TGCGCCAGCAGCCAAGATCGCGTTAGCGCAGAGACCCAGTACTTC.

This clonotype came up once. The chain uses TRBV6-5 and TRBJ1-6; unclear D gene. This CDR3 spans 16 amino acids. Germline CDR1 is MNHEY and CDR2 is SVGAGI. V lost 2 bases, J lost 6 bases, and 14 bases lay in between. The CDR3 DNA is TGTGCCAGCAGTTACGGGCCTACAGACTTTAATTCACCCCTCCACTTT. This encodes CASSYGPTDFNSPLHF.

This chain connects TRBV28 to TRBJ2-7; TRBD1 agrees at 8 bases. V shed 4 bases, J shed 5 bases, and the junction held 10 bases outside the gene matches. Germline CDR1 and CDR2: MDHEN and SYDVKM. The CDR3 is made up of 15 amino acids. As DNA, the CDR3 is TGTGCCAGCAGTTCTTCATACAGGGGGAAAAACGAGCAGTACGTC. Amino acids: CASSSSYRGKNEQYV.

V and J are TRBV9 and TRBJ2-5; D may be TRBD1 or TRBD2 (5 bases each). Per the germline V gene, CDR1 is SGDLS and CDR2 is YYNGEE. CDR3 length: 15 amino acids. Trimming pared 2 bases from V and 2 bases from J, leaving 13 bases between. The CDR3, as DNA: TGTGCCAGCAGCGTCGAGGGGTCAGATCAAGAGACCCAGTACTTC. Protein product: CASSVEGSDQETQYF.

This chain uses TRBV5-6 with TRBJ1-1, with D uncertain. Deletions cut 1 base from V and 1 base from J, with 14 bases between. The CDR3 has 16 residues. Germline CDR1 and CDR2: SGHDT and YYEEEE. CDR3 in amino acids: CASSLLSRLENTEAFF. In nucleotides, the CDR3 is TGTGCCAGCAGCTTGCTTTCTCGGCTGGAGAACACTGAAGCTTTCTTT.

This chain uses TRBV4-1 with TRBJ2-1; no firm D call. Trimming removed 4 bases from V and 0 bases from J, with 13 bases in between. CDR1 and CDR2 (germline): MGHRA, YSYEKL. The CDR3 runs 16 residues. The CDR3 nucleotides are TGCGCCAGCAGCCCCCTGGGGTCGAGCTCCTACAATGAGCAGTTCTTC. This gives the protein CASSPLGSSSYNEQFF.

The chain recombines TRBV9 with TRBJ2-3; D remains unclear. From germline, CDR1 is SGDLS and CDR2 YYNGEE. The germline V and J ends were trimmed by 0 bases and 3 bases, with 11 bases remaining between them. The CDR3 contains 15 residues. The CDR3 is CASSVEGRVTDTQYF. The CDR3 nucleotides read TGTGCCAGCAGCGTAGAGGGTCGGGTAACAGATACGCAGTATTTT.

The rearrangement uses TRBV4-1 and TRBJ1-5; TRBD1 might be the D (6 bases). With 6 bases removed from V and 6 bases from J, the gap between germline ends came to 18 bases. The CDR3 sequence is 15 residues long. The germline V gene has CDR1 MGHRA and CDR2 YSYEKL. CDR3 in DNA: TGCGCCAGCAGTTACCGACAGGAGGAAGCTCAGCCCCAGCATTTT. This translates into CASSYRQEEAQPQHF.

This chain links TRBV9 with TRBJ2-1, with D maybe TRBD2 (6 bases). CDR1 is SGDLS and CDR2 is YYNGEE in the germline V gene. The CDR3 runs 14 residues. With 2 bases removed from V and 2 bases from J, the gap between germline ends came to 8 bases. The CDR3 region is CASSVGEAYNEQFF. CDR3 sequence (DNA): TGTGCCAGCAGCGTCGGGGAGGCCTACAATGAGCAGTTCTTC.